The clone carrying this T cell receptor (beta chain) occurred a few times. Here immunoSEQ multiplex PCR was the method, and the copy in TCRdb shows in-frame clones only, minus some. Among roughly 12,000 clones listed, 63% were seen once. These data come from a study of T cells in tumors after PD-1 blockade. The receptor was derived from a human donor with basal cell carcinoma. The sequenced sample was tumor tissue, obtained before anti-PD-1 treatment.

Here the CDR3 reads CASRQFVTDTQYF. The DNA for the CDR3 is TGTGCCAGCAGACAGTTCGTCACAGATACGCAGTATTTT. The genes are TRBV2 and TRBJ2-3; D call uncertain. Trimming cost V 6 bases and J 2 bases, with 9 bases left between them. Germline CDR1 SNHLY, CDR2 FYNNEI. The CDR3 has 13 amino acids.